This T cell receptor (beta chain) was sequenced in a study of shared clonotypes between healthy human individuals. Evenly divided among several immunoSEQ plates was the genomic DNA of each subset. Methods used by the authors: Filtering differed because ImmunoSEQ produced junction-only sequences that carried no quality scores. Produced via immunoSEQ multiplex PCR; TCRdb's table is partial and in-frame only. V and J calls and clone size are as listed in that table; D and trimming were resolved from the DNA. The sample has approximately 2.5 million clones, approximately 93% seen once. The CDR3 has 14 residues. CDR1 LNHNV and CDR2 YYDKDF come from the germline V gene (reference sequence). The ends were cut back, 5 bases at V and 0 bases at J, with 8 bases in the middle.

The TCR sequence derives from a man in his late teens or twenties in good health. Some clones in this sample may be carry-over from other donors' samples. This chain uses TRBV15 with TRBJ2-1; D is uncertain. The sample comprised naive CD4+ T cells from PBMCs. Noted subset: CD45RA+ positively selected. CDR3 coding DNA: TGTGCCACCAGCGCGATGAGCTCCTACAATGAGCAGTTCTTC. This encodes CATSAMSSYNEQFF.